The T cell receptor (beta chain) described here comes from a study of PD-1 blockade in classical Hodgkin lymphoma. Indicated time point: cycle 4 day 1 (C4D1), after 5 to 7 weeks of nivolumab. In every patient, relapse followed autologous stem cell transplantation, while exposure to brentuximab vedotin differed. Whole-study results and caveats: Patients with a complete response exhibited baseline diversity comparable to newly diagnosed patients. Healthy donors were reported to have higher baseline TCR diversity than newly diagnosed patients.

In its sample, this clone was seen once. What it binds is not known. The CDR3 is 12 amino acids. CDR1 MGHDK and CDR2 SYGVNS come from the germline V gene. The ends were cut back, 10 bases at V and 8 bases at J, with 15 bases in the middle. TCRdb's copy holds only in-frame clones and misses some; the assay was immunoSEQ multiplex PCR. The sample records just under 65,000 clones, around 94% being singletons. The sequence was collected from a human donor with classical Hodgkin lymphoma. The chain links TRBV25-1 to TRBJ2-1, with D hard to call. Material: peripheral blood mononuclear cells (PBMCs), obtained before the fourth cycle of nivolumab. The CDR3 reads CANGTAGDEQFF. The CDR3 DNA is TGTGCCAACGGTACAGCTGGCGATGAGCAGTTCTTC. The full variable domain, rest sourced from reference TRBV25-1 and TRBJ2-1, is EADIYQTPRYLVIGTGKKITLECSQTMGHDKMYWYQQDPGMELHLIHYSYGVNSTEKGDLSSESTVSRIRTEHFPLTLESARPSHTSQYLCANGTAGDEQFFGPGTRLTVL.